A selection of T cell receptor beta chains follows, all from one sample in a study of blood T cell repertoires in COVID-19. Sequenced by immunoSEQ multiplex PCR; TCRdb stores in-frame clones only, minus some. The sample carries under 250,000 clones, 83% recorded once. Input material: peripheral blood. Receptor source: a middle-aged man with active or convalescent COVID-19. The CDR3 runs from the conserved cysteine through the conserved F or W. The D gene is left open where the match is weak. Part of the rows lack a size; the others show once, few, many or a class for expanded clones.

clone size,D gene,J gene,V gene,CDR3 protein,CDR3 DNA
once,NA,TRBJ2-7,TRBV12-3/TRBV12-4,CASSLADSYEQYF,TGTGCCAGCAGTTTGGCCGACTCCTACGAGCAGTACTTC
NA,NA,TRBJ2-7,TRBV19,CASSVPGNEQYF,TGTGCCAGTAGTGTCCCGGGGAACGAGCAGTACTTC
NA,TRBD1,TRBJ1-4,TRBV6-6,CASSYGDRDNEKLFF,TGTGCCAGCAGTTATGGGGACAGGGATAATGAAAAACTGTTTTTT
once,NA,TRBJ2-5,TRBV5-8,CASSLRRQETQYF,TGTGCCAGCAGCTTGCGGAGACAAGAGACCCAGTACTTC
NA,NA,TRBJ1-1,TRBV30,CAWSVSLLKNTEAFF,TGTGCCTGGAGTGTATCTCTACTGAAGAACACTGAAGCTTTCTTT
NA,TRBD1,TRBJ2-7,TRBV6-5,CASSLRQGAVGKYF,TGTGCCAGCAGTCTTCGCCAGGGGGCGGTGGGGAAGTACTTC
NA,TRBD1,TRBJ2-1,TRBV11-2,CASSLQGVYNEQFF,TGTGCCAGCAGCTTACAGGGGGTCTACAATGAGCAGTTCTTC
NA,NA,TRBJ2-2,TRBV6-6,CASSYEKLANTGELFF,TGTGCCAGCAGTTACGAGAAACTCGCGAACACCGGGGAGCTGTTTTTT
NA,TRBD1,TRBJ1-1,TRBV28,CASSPAGGNTEAFF,TGTGCCAGCAGTCCAGCAGGGGGCAACACTGAAGCTTTCTTT
few,TRBD2,TRBJ2-1,TRBV7-2,CASRAGLAGGGYNEQFF,TGTGCCAGCAGGGCGGGACTAGCGGGAGGGGGCTACAATGAGCAGTTCTTC
NA,NA,TRBJ1-2,TRBV2,CASSVGPYGYTF,TGTGCCAGCAGTGTTGGGCCTTATGGCTACACCTTC
NA,NA,TRBJ2-7,TRBV10-2,CASLGDLSYEQYF,TGCGCCAGCCTAGGGGATCTATCCTACGAGCAGTACTTC
few,NA,TRBJ2-6,TRBV7-2,CASSSTIPISGANVLTF,TGTGCCAGCAGCTCGACTATACCTATCTCTGGGGCCAACGTCCTGACTTTC
once,NA,TRBJ2-4,TRBV2,CASKNTLAKNIQYF,TGTGCCAGCAAGAACACCCTAGCCAAAAACATTCAGTACTTC
NA,NA,TRBJ1-3,TRBV30,CAWSGTVALYNGNTIYF,TGTGCCTGGAGTGGGACAGTAGCACTCTATAATGGAAACACCATATATTTT
NA,NA,TRBJ1-1,TRBV7-9,CASSQQGSNTEAFF,TGTGCCAGCAGCCAGCAGGGTAGTAACACTGAAGCTTTCTTT
NA,TRBD2,TRBJ2-7,TRBV27,CASSLSLAGVEQYF,TGTGCCAGCAGTTTATCCCTAGCGGGAGTCGAGCAGTACTTC
NA,NA,TRBJ1-2,TRBV7-2,CASSLDGQAGYTF,TGTGCCAGCAGCTTAGATGGCCAGGCGGGCTACACCTTC
NA,TRBD1,TRBJ1-4,TRBV2,CASSRGISEKLFF,TGTGCCAGCAGCAGGGGGATTTCTGAAAAACTGTTTTTT
NA,TRBD1,TRBJ2-7,TRBV6-5,CASTRATGFKNEQYF,TGTGCCAGCACCCGGGCGACAGGGTTCAAGAACGAGCAGTACTTC
NA,NA,TRBJ2-2,TRBV9,CASSVGSRQPGELFF,TGTGCCAGCAGCGTAGGTTCGCGGCAGCCCGGGGAGCTGTTTTTT
NA,TRBD1,TRBJ1-1,TRBV5-1,CASSAAGGYTEAFF,TGCGCCAGCAGCGCGGCAGGGGGCTATACTGAAGCTTTCTTT
NA,TRBD1,TRBJ2-5,TRBV5-1,CASSSDRRETQYF,TGCGCCAGCAGCTCGGACAGGCGGGAGACCCAGTACTTC
NA,NA,TRBJ1-5,TRBV30,CAWSPGRGQPQHF,TGTGCCTGGAGTCCAGGGAGGGGTCAGCCCCAGCATTTT
NA,TRBD2,TRBJ2-5,TRBV28,CASGLAGETQYF,TGTGCCAGCGGGCTAGCGGGAGAGACCCAGTACTTC
once,TRBD1,TRBJ2-1,TRBV6-2/TRBV6-3,CASSYILGGGEQFF,TGTGCCAGCAGTTACATATTAGGGGGCGGGGAGCAGTTCTTC
NA,TRBD1,TRBJ2-7,TRBV6-1,CASSEGTGVNEQYF,TGTGCCAGCAGTGAGGGGACAGGGGTTAACGAGCAGTACTTC
once,NA,TRBJ2-7,TRBV6-5,CASSPQGNEQYF,TGTGCCAGCAGCCCACAGGGTAACGAGCAGTACTTC
once,TRBD2,TRBJ2-1,TRBV7-9,CASSPSGGGNEQFF,TGTGCCAGCAGCCCCTCGGGGGGGGGCAATGAGCAGTTCTTC
once,TRBD1,TRBJ1-5,TRBV7-8,CASSSGTGGASDQPQHF,TGTGCCAGCAGCTCCGGGACAGGGGGCGCGTCAGATCAGCCCCAGCATTTT
few,NA,TRBJ1-1,TRBV5-1,CASSLAGYTEAFF,TGCGCCAGCAGCTTAGCAGGGTACACTGAAGCTTTCTTT
NA,NA,TRBJ2-2,TRBV10-3,CALARATGELFF,TGTGCCCTCGCGAGGGCCACCGGGGAGCTGTTTTTT
few,NA,TRBJ1-2,TRBV6-8,CASSLDSPLNYGYTF,TGTGCCAGCAGTTTAGACAGTCCCCTTAACTATGGCTACACCTTC
NA,TRBD2,TRBJ2-1,TRBV7-2,CASSPTGLAGLNEQFF,TGTGCCAGCAGCCCAACGGGACTAGCGGGCCTGAATGAGCAGTTCTTC
few,TRBD1,TRBJ1-2,TRBV7-9,CASSTHLTTGDDGYTF,TGTGCCAGCAGCACTCATCTTACCACAGGGGATGATGGCTACACCTTC